These 8 T cell receptor beta chains were sequenced from one sample in a study of blood T cell repertoires in COVID-19 (dated by TCRdb to the early 2020s). Receptors were amplified or captured by the immunoSEQ multiplex PCR assay. As stored in TCRdb, this immuneACCESS dataset retains in-frame rearrangements with V and J assigned. A fraction of the clones does not appear; measured against another copy, unresolved V genes explain less than half of the discrepancy, and the remainder lacks a known reason. A total of more than 200,000 clones appear in this sample, more than 75% of them only once. In total, the top ten clones hold roughly 4.9% of the sample. The sequencing sample was made of peripheral blood. These receptors originate from a woman aged 55-70 years with COVID-19, enrolled during active disease.

Worth noting for this clone: The sample holds other DNA sequences that translate to the same CDR3. This rearrangement joins TRBV5-1 to TRBJ1-2; 8 bases match TRBD1. The V and J ends lost 3 bases and 4 bases, in that order; junction bases with no gene match: 5. Germline V gene sequence: CDR1 SGHRS, CDR2 YFSETQ. The CDR3 runs to 14 residues. CDR3 coding DNA: TGCGCCAGCAGCTCAGGACAGGGCGTCTATGGCTACACCTTC. Its protein is CASSSGQGVYGYTF.

This clone has more than one count but fewer than ten. The chain carries TRBV7-3 and TRBJ2-2; 9 bases are a match to TRBD2. V dropped 5 bases and J dropped 2; count of bases not matched to a gene: 3. CDR1 SGHTA and CDR2 FQGTGA come from the germline V gene. This CDR3 is 15 amino acids long. The CDR3 DNA follows: TGTGCCAGCAGCAAACTAGCGGGTAACACCGGGGAGCTGTTTTTT. Its translation: CASSKLAGNTGELFF.

The chain is built from TRBV2 and TRBJ2-7; a weak D match, TRBD2 (5 bases). V shed 5 bases and J shed 4 bases, with 12 bases lying between them. The CDR3 extends over 13 amino acids. CDR1 is SNHLY, CDR2 FYNNEI, per germline. CDR3 DNA sequence: TGTGCCAGCAGTAGGGAGTCCCAATACGAGCAGTACTTC. Amino acids: CASSRESQYEQYF.

This clone has just one count. The chain is built from TRBV27 and TRBJ2-7; weak D call: TRBD2 (7 bases). The germline V gene has CDR1 MNHEY and CDR2 SMNVEV (reference sequence). Trimming cost V 5 bases and J 9 bases, with 14 bases left between them. CDR3 length: 12 residues. The CDR3 reads CASSSTGRGQYF. CDR3 nucleotides: TGTGCCAGCAGTAGCACAGGGAGGGGGCAGTACTTC.

The V gene is TRBV28, the J gene TRBJ2-7; D uncertain. In germline, CDR1 is MDHEN, CDR2 SYDVKM. The CDR3 has 11 residues. V was clipped by 5 bases and J by 3 bases, with 5 bases between them. The CDR3, as DNA: TGTGCCAGCAGTATGCGCTACGAGCAGTACTTC. This encodes CASSMRYEQYF.

This sequence joins TRBV28 and TRBJ2-3; perhaps TRBD1 as D (5 bases). The CDR3 has 16 residues. With 1 base removed from V and 1 base from J, the gap between germline ends came to 12 bases. CDR1 is MDHEN, CDR2 SYDVKM, per germline. CDR3 sequence (DNA): TGTGCCAGCAGTTTATTTCCCGGACAAGGCACAGATACGCAGTATTTT. Translated: CASSLFPGQGTDTQYF.

This clone has just a few counts. The chain links TRBV15 to TRBJ2-3; 8 bases match TRBD2. CDR1 LNHNV and CDR2 YYDKDF come from the germline V gene (reference sequence). V trimming: 0 bases; J trimming: 2 bases; junction bases outside the gene matches: 7. This CDR3 spans 17 amino acids. CDR3 nucleotide sequence: TGTGCCACCAGCAGAGATCAGGTAGCGGGGTTCACAGATACGCAGTATTTT. Translating gives CATSRDQVAGFTDTQYF.

This clone came up once. The chain links TRBV29-1 to TRBJ2-7; D is ambiguous. Germline CDR1 and CDR2: SQVTM and ANQGSEA. The V end was cut by 4 bases, the J end by 6 bases, with 13 bases between. This CDR3 comprises 12 residues. CDR3 bases: TGCAGCGTTGTATATGGCGGCACCGAGCAGTACTTC. Its protein is CSVVYGGTEQYF.